This TCR beta chain was observed in a study of blood T cell repertoires in COVID-19 (dated by TCRdb to the early 2020s). About the full investigation: The collaborator samples originated in the United States, Italy and Spain and spanned the acute and convalescent phases of COVID-19. The samples were drawn from two sources: the first 160 participants of the ongoing ImmuneRACE study, and 1,200 or so subjects contributed by 6 global collaborators. HLA class I and class II types, where available, came from metadata supplied by the sample provider rather than from assay-based typing. Sample metadata almost always included a de-identified subject ID, COVID-19 status, age in years and sex. The prospective study material was composed of cDNA or gDNA derived from T cells, B-cell-depleted T cells, or PBMCs. Subjects who had been exposed to COVID-19, were actively infected with it, or had recovered from it provided the deeply sampled blood TCRbeta repertoires that made up the dataset. The repertoires were released in a freely available public database meant as a resource for research on the immune response to SARS-CoV-2. General conclusions and limits of the study: The quantity of clinical and demographic metadata differed by source and by participant and was supplied without curation.

In Seattle, one collaborating source enrolled patients while the infection was active and tracked those patients longitudinally over the course of disease. The collaborating institutions used their own protocols to collect whole blood in K2EDTA tubes. For TCRbeta analysis, collaborators shipped samples in one of three forms: frozen whole blood, isolated PBMCs, or DNA extracted from either of those sample types. V trim: 1 base; J trim: 6 bases; unmatched bases: 9. CDR1 and CDR2, per the germline V gene, are SQVTM and ANQGSEA. Reading from cysteine to phenylalanine, the CDR3 counts 16 amino acids. Of all the DNA, just the CDR3 is kept, 48 bases in frame from base 1. On this clone: The target of this receptor is not known. No much larger clone is present one base from it, and per-base qualities are unavailable.

TCRbeta CDR3 regions were amplified from genomic DNA by means of the immunoSEQ Assay, a bias-controlled multiplex PCR. Regarding the original processing steps: Nucleated cell counts per sample were estimated from amplification of reference gene primers within the assay. To quantify the absolute abundance of each unique TCRbeta CDR3 rearrangement, sequence reads were collapsed and filtered. For each sample, productive Simpson clonality was calculated as the square root of Simpson's diversity index across productive rearrangements. Entries here come from immuneACCESS through TCRdb and include only in-frame sequences with V and J called. Some clones fail to appear in such tables; in the studies checked, an unresolved V gene covers under half of the shortfall, and the cause of the remainder is unknown. That table is the source of V, J and clone size, and D and trimming were worked out from the DNA. The sample has about 130,000 clones on record, approximately 81% of them singletons. The ten largest clones take up 5.5% to 7.5% of the sample.

This receptor was taken from a man aged 80 or over with COVID-19, enrolled during active disease. The specimen sequenced was peripheral blood. The sequence is built from TRBV29-1 and TRBJ2-7; the central 13 bases match TRBD2. The CDR3 sequence is CSVEGGLAGPLGEQYF. The nucleotides read TGCAGCGTTGAAGGGGGACTAGCGGGACCCTTGGGCGAGCAGTACTTC.